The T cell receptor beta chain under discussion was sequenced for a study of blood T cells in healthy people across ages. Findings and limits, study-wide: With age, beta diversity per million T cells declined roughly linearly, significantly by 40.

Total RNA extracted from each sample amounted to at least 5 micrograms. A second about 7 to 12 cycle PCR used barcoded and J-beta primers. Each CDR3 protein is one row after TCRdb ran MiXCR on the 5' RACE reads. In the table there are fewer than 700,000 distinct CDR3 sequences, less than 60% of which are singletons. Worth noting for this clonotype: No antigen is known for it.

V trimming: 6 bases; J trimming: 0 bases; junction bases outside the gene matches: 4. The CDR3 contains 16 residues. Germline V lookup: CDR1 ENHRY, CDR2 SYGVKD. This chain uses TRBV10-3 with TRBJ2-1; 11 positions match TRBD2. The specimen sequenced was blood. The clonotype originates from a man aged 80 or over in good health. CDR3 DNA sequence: TGTGCCATCAGCCTAGCGGGGGGAAGCTCCTACAATGAGCAGTTCTTC. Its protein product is CAISLAGGSSYNEQFF.